These T cell receptor beta chains were read from a single sample in a study of Ad26.COV2.S vaccination and SARS-CoV-2 variants. Sequenced by immunoSEQ multiplex PCR; TCRdb stores in-frame clones only, minus some. The repertoire has around 340,000 clones, around nine tenths of them found once; the top ten carry roughly 5%. This sample comprised peripheral blood, obtained in a trial of Ad26.COV2.S vaccine versus placebo. The receptors derive from a person aged 18-65 years who received the Ad26.COV2.S COVID-19 vaccine or a placebo. Each CDR3 is given with its conserved first and last residue. Fields, in order: J gene, V gene, D gene, clone size, CDR3 protein, CDR3 DNA. The D gene is left open where the match is weak. Expanded clones are given a class, and other clones once, few, many or no size at all.

TRBJ2-5 | TRBV18 | NA | NA | CASSPGALQETQYF | TGTGCCAGCTCTCCTGGGGCTCTGCAAGAGACCCAGTACTTC
TRBJ2-4 | TRBV12-3/TRBV12-4 | NA | NA | CASRPTGMDIQYF | TGTGCCAGCAGACCCACGGGGATGGACATTCAGTACTTC
TRBJ1-6 | TRBV3-1/TRBV3-2 | NA | NA | CASSQVENSPLHF | TGTGCCAGCAGCCAAGTGGAGAATTCACCCCTCCACTTT
TRBJ2-4 | TRBV28 | NA | NA | CASSLSGNIQYF | TGTGCCAGCAGTTTATCAGGGAACATTCAGTACTTC
TRBJ2-7 | TRBV7-8 | NA | NA | CASSSDSFLSTEYF | TGTGCCAGCAGCTCGGACAGTTTCCTTTCAACAGAGTACTTC
TRBJ1-6 | TRBV28 | TRBD1 | NA | CASSLGTGVSPLHF | TGTGCCAGCAGTTTAGGGACAGGGGTTTCACCCCTCCACTTT
TRBJ1-1 | TRBV4-2 | NA | NA | CASSQDLRGNTEAFF | TGTGCCAGCAGCCAAGATCTAAGGGGGAACACTGAAGCTTTCTTT
TRBJ2-1 | TRBV30 | NA | NA | CAWSVGENRYNEQFF | TGTGCCTGGAGTGTAGGCGAGAACCGTTACAATGAGCAGTTCTTC
TRBJ1-2 | TRBV10-1 | NA | NA | CASSEGDKLHYARAYGYTF | TGCGCCAGCAGTGAAGGGGACAAACTCCATTATGCGCGAGCTTATGGCTACACCTTC
TRBJ2-6 | TRBV27 | NA | NA | CASSLRVSPVFSGANVLTF | TGTGCCAGCAGTTTAAGGGTCTCCCCCGTATTCTCTGGGGCCAACGTCCTGACTTTC
TRBJ1-2 | TRBV19 | NA | NA | CASSIVPGAGGYTF | TGTGCCAGTAGTATAGTCCCAGGGGCAGGCGGCTACACCTTC
TRBJ2-2 | TRBV9 | NA | NA | CASSVFGTGELFF | TGTGCCAGCAGCGTATTCGGTACCGGGGAGCTGTTTTTT
TRBJ2-3 | TRBV10-1 | NA | NA | CASSDSESTDTQYF | TGCGCCAGCAGTGATAGCGAAAGCACAGATACGCAGTATTTT
TRBJ1-5 | TRBV28 | TRBD1 | NA | CASSLGPQGPYSNQPQHF | TGTGCCAGCAGTTTAGGCCCACAGGGGCCCTATAGCAATCAGCCCCAGCATTTT
TRBJ2-1 | TRBV27 | NA | once | CASSWTTWGEQFF | TGTGCCAGCAGTTGGACAACCTGGGGTGAGCAGTTCTTC
TRBJ2-5 | TRBV2 | TRBD2 | NA | CASLREDRQETQYF | TGTGCCAGCCTGCGGGAGGACCGTCAAGAGACCCAGTACTTC
TRBJ2-5 | TRBV5-5 | TRBD2 | NA | CASSKRLAGGVKQETQYF | TGTGCCAGCAGCAAGAGACTAGCGGGAGGTGTAAAACAAGAGACCCAGTACTTC